Sequencing of this TCR beta chain was carried out in a study of T cell changes during pregnancy in multiple sclerosis. Germline trimming cut 5 bases from V and 7 bases from J; bases unmatched to any gene: 8. CDR3 length: 15 amino acids. Germline V gene lookup returns CDR1 MNHEY and CDR2 SMNVEV (reference sequence). Repertoires were generated with immunoSEQ multiplex PCR, while TCRdb's copy carries only in-frame clones and drops some. The profile shows tens of thousands of clones, approximately 92% of them singletons. The chain uses TRBV27 and TRBJ1-6, with 7 nucleotides matching TRBD1. This TCR was recovered from a female donor with multiple sclerosis, enrolled in a pregnancy study. This material consisted of peripheral blood, taken after pregnancy. The CDR3 DNA follows: TGTGCCAGCAGTGCCCAGACAGGGTACAATTCACCCCTCCACTTT. As protein: CASSAQTGYNSPLHF.